These 20 T cell receptor beta chains share one sample of origin, sequenced in a study of response to subunit inactivated influenza vaccine. TCRdb called the RT-PCR reads again in MiXCR, with one record for every CDR3 protein. The sample has roughly 630,000 distinct CDR3 sequences, 14% seen once. The sequences come from PBMCs from blood, collected less than 15 days before vaccination. Receptors were obtained from a man aged 45 to 65 who received an inactivated influenza vaccine.

The V and J genes are TRBV5-1 and TRBJ2-1; D call uncertain. Trimming left V 6 bases short and J 0 bases short, with 10 bases between. This CDR3 is built from 14 residues. Germline CDR1 SGHRS, CDR2 YFSETQ. CDR3 DNA: TGCGCCAGCAATCGCATGAGCTCCTACAATGAGCAGTTCTTC. It is translated as CASNRMSSYNEQFF.

This clonotype has ten or more counts. The chain recombines TRBV29-1 with TRBJ1-1, with no clear D. Germline V gives CDR1 SQVTM, CDR2 ANQGSEA. V lost 6 bases to trimming and J lost 2 bases, with 10 bases between them. CDR3 length equals 12 residues. The CDR3 nucleotides read TGCAGCGTCTCACCCACTAACACTGAAGCTTTCTTT. Protein: CSVSPTNTEAFF.

The CDR3 protein is CASSLAPHSPLHF. CDR3 bases: TGCGCCAGCAGCTTGGCTCCTCATTCACCCCTCCACTTT. The rearrangement joins TRBV5-1 to TRBJ1-6; no clear D. V was cut by 0 bases and J by 8 bases, with 6 bases left in between. There are 13 residues in the CDR3. Germline V lookup: CDR1 SGHRS, CDR2 YFSETQ.

This chain connects TRBV7-2 to TRBJ2-3; 7 bases are shared with TRBD1. V was clipped by 2 bases and J by 2 bases; unmatched bases: 4. This CDR3 is 15 amino acids long. CDR1 and CDR2 from the germline V gene are SGHTA and FQGNSA. CDR3 region: CASSLSGTATDTQYF. CDR3 DNA: TGTGCCAGCAGCTTATCCGGGACAGCCACAGATACGCAGTATTTT. The variable domain in full, with the rest retrieved from reference TRBV7-2 and TRBJ2-3, is GAGVSQSPSNKVTEKGKDVELRCDPISGHTALYWYRQSLGQGLEFLIYFQGNSAPDKSGLPSDRFSAERTGGSVSTLTIQRTQQEDSAVYLCASSLSGTATDTQYFGPGTRLTVL.

This clonotype has only a few counts. The J gene is TRBJ2-3, the V gene TRBV11-2; D possibly corresponds to TRBD1 (5 bases). V lost 0 bases, J lost 2 bases, and 15 bases lay in between. Germline V gene data show CDR1 as SGHAT and CDR2 as FQNNGV. The CDR3 runs to 17 residues. The CDR3 DNA reads TGTGCCAGCAGCTTAGATGCAGGGTCGACGTTCACAGATACGCAGTATTTT. Amino acid sequence: CASSLDAGSTFTDTQYF.

This clonotype was observed a handful of times. This chain links TRBV6-1 with TRBJ1-2; D is uncertain. This CDR3 has 12 amino acids. V lost 8 bases to trimming and J lost 5 bases, with 12 bases between them. CDR1 is MNHNS, CDR2 SASEGT, per germline. For the CDR3, the DNA is TGTGCCAGCGTTCAGGACCTATATGGCTACACCTTC. As protein: CASVQDLYGYTF.

The V gene is TRBV12-3 or TRBV12-4, the J gene TRBJ2-4; D possibly corresponds to TRBD2 (6 bases). This CDR3 has 21 residues. V lost 4 bases and J 1 base, leaving 29 bases between the germline ends. CDR3 nucleotides: TGTGCCAGCAGTTATAGCGAGGGCGGGGAAGAAAATACGCGGGCCAAAAACATTCAGTACTTC. It specifies CASSYSEGGEENTRAKNIQYF.

This clonotype was observed at least ten times. The chain couples TRBV5-1 to TRBJ1-6; D perhaps matches TRBD1 (6 bases). Trimming took 4 bases from V and 8 from J, leaving 13 bases between them. There are 14 residues in the CDR3. The germline gives CDR1 SGHRS, CDR2 YFSETQ. CDR3 DNA: TGCGCCAGCAGCGTCCGAGGGGGGTATTCACCCCTCCACTTT. Protein: CASSVRGGYSPLHF.

This clonotype has a count of ten or more. The chain is built from TRBV25-1 and TRBJ1-2; 12 bases are a match to TRBD1. Germline lookup yields CDR1 MGHDK and CDR2 SYGVNS. This CDR3 has 19 residues. Losses at the gene ends were 0 bases for V and 1 base for J; bases not matched to a gene: 9. In nucleotides, the CDR3 is TGTGCCAGCAGTGAATACTTGGGGACAGGGGGCCCGAGTAACTATGGCTACACCTTC. Residues: CASSEYLGTGGPSNYGYTF.

The chain uses TRBV4-2 and TRBJ2-2, with D perhaps matching TRBD2 (6 bases). V lost 4 bases, J lost 5 bases, and 14 bases lay in between. Per germline, CDR1 LGHNA and CDR2 YNFKEQ. The CDR3 is 15 residues long. The CDR3 here is CASSLIGGGTGELFF. The CDR3 region has the DNA TGTGCCAGCAGCCTGATCGGGGGTGGAACCGGGGAGCTGTTTTTT.

This sequence joins TRBV12-3 or TRBV12-4 and TRBJ2-7, with D maybe TRBD2 (6 bases). V was pared by 3 bases and J by 2 bases, with 14 bases between. The CDR3 contains 15 residues. The CDR3 bases are TGTGCCAGCAGTTTTTTTTTAGCGGATCCCTACGAGCAGTACTTC. Its protein is CASSFFLADPYEQYF.

There are many counts of this clonotype. The chain carries TRBV20-1 and TRBJ2-5; tentative D call: TRBD1 (6 bases). This CDR3 contains 13 residues. Germline assignment: CDR1 DFQATT and CDR2 SNEGSKA (reference sequence). With 6 bases removed from V and 5 bases from J, the gap between germline ends came to 16 bases. The CDR3 sequence is CSAGGSGTETQYF. Written as DNA, the CDR3 is TGCAGTGCAGGGGGATCCGGGACGGAGACCCAGTACTTC.

The chain joins TRBV24-1 to TRBJ1-5; 10 bases fit TRBD1. Trimming took 2 bases from V and 2 from J; bases not matched to a gene: 2. The CDR3 totals 16 residues. Per the germline V gene, CDR1 is KGHDR and CDR2 is SFDVKD. CDR3 DNA sequence: TGTGCCACCAGTGATTCCGGGACAGGGGGCAATCAGCCCCAGCATTTT. Protein: CATSDSGTGGNQPQHF.

This clonotype was seen repeatedly, ten times or more. This chain uses TRBV5-1 with TRBJ2-3, with D tentatively TRBD2 (5 bases). The CDR3 contains 17 residues. Germline loops: CDR1 SGHRS, CDR2 YFSETQ. The germline V and J ends were trimmed by 5 bases and 0 bases, with 19 bases remaining between them. This chain's CDR3 is CASRVATHGSSTDTQYF. The DNA for the CDR3 is TGCGCCAGCAGGGTAGCGACCCATGGGTCCAGCACAGATACGCAGTATTTT.

CDR3 in amino acids: CAVRDRGLDGYTF. CDR3 nucleotide sequence: TGTGCCGTCCGGGACAGGGGGCTCGACGGCTACACCTTC. The chain carries TRBV19 and TRBJ1-2; 12 positions match TRBD1. CDR3 length equals 13 residues. From germline, CDR1 is LNHDA and CDR2 SQIVND (reference sequence). V shed 11 bases and J 8 bases; nucleotides not matched to a gene: 9.

V gene TRBV7-2 combines with J gene TRBJ2-5; 9 nucleotides match TRBD2. Looked up from germline, CDR1 is SGHTA and CDR2 is FQGNSA. The CDR3 runs to 16 residues. Unmatched junction bases numbered 13, after V lost 6 bases and J lost 5 bases. The CDR3 region has the DNA TGTGCCAGCAGAATTTGGGGCGGGGGGGCCTCGGAGACCCAGTACTTC. Protein sequence: CASRIWGGGASETQYF.

This clonotype has at least ten counts. The chain links TRBV28 to TRBJ2-7; D uncertain. The CDR3 sequence is 12 residues long. Germline V CDR1 and CDR2: MDHEN, SYDVKM. V was clipped by 5 bases and J by 5 bases, with 10 bases between them. CDR3 region: CASSPPMNEQYF. In nucleotides, the CDR3 is TGTGCCAGCAGTCCACCGATGAACGAGCAGTACTTC.

This clonotype was observed a few times. This chain connects TRBV20-1 to TRBJ1-4; D perhaps matches TRBD1 (5 bases). The CDR3 totals 13 residues. Germline CDR1 and CDR2: DFQATT and SNEGSKA (reference sequence). V was clipped by 5 bases and J by 7 bases, with 14 bases between them. CDR3 nucleotides: TGCAGTGCTCGTCCGGGGAGGGGTGAAAAACTGTTTTTT. Residues: CSARPGRGEKLFF.

This CDR3 reads CASSFRQGGHEQFF. CDR3 DNA sequence: TGCGCCAGCAGCTTCCGACAGGGCGGTCATGAGCAGTTCTTC. The chain recombines TRBV5-1 with TRBJ2-1; the match to TRBD1 covers 7 bases. Looked up from germline, CDR1 is SGHRS and CDR2 is YFSETQ. With 2 bases clipped from V and 8 bases from J, the junction kept 7 bases outside the gene matches. This CDR3 spans 14 amino acids.

This sequence joins TRBV20-1 and TRBJ2-3; maybe TRBD2 (6 bases). The CDR3 loop spans 12 amino acids. Germline values: CDR1 DFQATT, CDR2 SNEGSKA (reference sequence). V gave up 7 bases and J gave up 1 base, with 9 bases separating them. CDR3 region: CSGKRGTDTQYF. In DNA form, the CDR3 reads TGCAGTGGGAAGCGGGGCACAGATACGCAGTATTTT.